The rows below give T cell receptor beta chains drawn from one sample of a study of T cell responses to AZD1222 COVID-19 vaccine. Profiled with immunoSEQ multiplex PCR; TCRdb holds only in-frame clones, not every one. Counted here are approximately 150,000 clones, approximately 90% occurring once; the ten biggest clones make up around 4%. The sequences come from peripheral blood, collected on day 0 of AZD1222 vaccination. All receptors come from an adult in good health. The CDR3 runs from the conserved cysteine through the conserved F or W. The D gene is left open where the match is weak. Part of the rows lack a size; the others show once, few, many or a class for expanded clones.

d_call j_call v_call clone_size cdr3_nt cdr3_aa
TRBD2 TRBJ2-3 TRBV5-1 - TGCGCCAGCAGCCCACTAGCGGGAGGGCCAAATACGCAGTATTTT CASSPLAGGPNTQYF
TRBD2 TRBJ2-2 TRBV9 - TGTGCCAGCAGCGTAGGACTAGCGGGAGGGCGGGACACCGGGGAGCTGTTTTTT CASSVGLAGGRDTGELFF
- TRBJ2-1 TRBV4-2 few TGTGCCAGCAGCCAAGAGGGGGACAATGAGCAGTTCTTC CASSQEGDNEQFF
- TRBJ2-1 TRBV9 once TGTGCCAGCAGCGTAGGCTGGCAGACCTACAATGAGCAGTTCTTC CASSVGWQTYNEQFF
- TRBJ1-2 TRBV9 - TGTGCCAGCAGCACCCGGGACGAGATTAGCTATGGCTACACCTTC CASSTRDEISYGYTF
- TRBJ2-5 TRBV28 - TGTGCCAGCAGTTTGTATTTAGGCGGGACCGCAGACCGAAAGACCCAGTACTTC CASSLYLGGTADRKTQYF
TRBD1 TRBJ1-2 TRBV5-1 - TGCGCCAGCAGCTTGGGAGGGACAGGGAGGTATGGCTACACCTTC CASSLGGTGRYGYTF
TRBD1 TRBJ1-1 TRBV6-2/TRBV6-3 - TGTGCCAGCAGCTCTGACAGGGGTTGGACTGAAGCTTTCTTT CASSSDRGWTEAFF
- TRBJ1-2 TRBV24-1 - TGTGCCACCAGTGCCGGGCTCCATGGCTACACCTTC CATSAGLHGYTF
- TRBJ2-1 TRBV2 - TGTGCCAGCAGTGAAGTCGGATTAACACCGAGTGAGCAGTTCTTC CASSEVGLTPSEQFF
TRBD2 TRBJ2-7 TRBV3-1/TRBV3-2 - TGTGCCAGCAGCCAAGCCACTAGCGCCCACGAGCAGTACTTC CASSQATSAHEQYF
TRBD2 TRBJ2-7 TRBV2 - TGTGCCAGCAGTCCGACTAGCGGGAGTTACGAGCAGTACTTC CASSPTSGSYEQYF
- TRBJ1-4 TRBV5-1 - TGCGCCAGCAGCCACGATGAAAAACTGTTTTTT CASSHDEKLFF
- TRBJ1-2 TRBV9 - TGTGCCAGCAGCGTAGGCGGGGTTCTCGGCTACACCTTC CASSVGGVLGYTF
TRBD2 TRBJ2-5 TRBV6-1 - TGTGCCAGCAGTGAAGGCCTAGCGGAAGAGACCCAGTACTTC CASSEGLAEETQYF
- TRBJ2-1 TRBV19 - TGTGCCAGTACCCCGAACAACCTCTTTCATGAGCAGTTCTTC CASTPNNLFHEQFF
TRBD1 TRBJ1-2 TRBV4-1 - TGCGCCAGCAGCCTGACAGGGGGCAGGGCTAACTATGGCTACACCTTC CASSLTGGRANYGYTF
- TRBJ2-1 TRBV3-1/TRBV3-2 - TGTGCCAGCAGCCAACCACCCGGCGCAGGGAGCTCCTACAATGAGCAGTTCTTC CASSQPPGAGSSYNEQFF
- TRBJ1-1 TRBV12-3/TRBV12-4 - TGTGCCAGCAGTTTTTTTAACACTGAAGCTTTCTTT CASSFFNTEAFF
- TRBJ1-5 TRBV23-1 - TGCGCCAGCAGTCATGGGGCCTATAGCGATCAGCCCCAGCATTTT CASSHGAYSDQPQHF
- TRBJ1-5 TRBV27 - TGTGCCAGCAGTTTGGAAGGGCGCAATCAGCCCCAGCATTTT CASSLEGRNQPQHF
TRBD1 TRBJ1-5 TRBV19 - TGTGCCAGTAGGGACAGGGGGGCTCAGCCCCAGCATTTT CASRDRGAQPQHF
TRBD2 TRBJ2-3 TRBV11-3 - TGTGCCAGCAGCTTAGGTGGCCTAGCGGGAAACACAGATACGCAGTATTTT CASSLGGLAGNTDTQYF
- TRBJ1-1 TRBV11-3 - TGTGCCAGCAGCTTAGGGACGGATGCTTTCTTT CASSLGTDAFF
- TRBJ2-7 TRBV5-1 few TGCGCCAGCAGCCCCCGGGGCGGCGGCTACGAGCAGTACTTC CASSPRGGGYEQYF
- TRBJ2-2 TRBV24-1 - TGTGCCACCGGGGCGCGCGGATACGCGAACACCGGGGAGCTGTTTTTT CATGARGYANTGELFF
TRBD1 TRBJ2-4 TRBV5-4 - TGTGCCAGCAGCCCGGGACAGGGGACGCTAGCCAAAAACATTCAGTACTTC CASSPGQGTLAKNIQYF
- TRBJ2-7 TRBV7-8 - TGTGCCAGCAGCTTTCAGGGGACCCGAATCTACGAGCAGTACTTC CASSFQGTRIYEQYF
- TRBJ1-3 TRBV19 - TGTGCCAGTAGAACGGCGAGGTTATCTGGAAACACCATATATTTT CASRTARLSGNTIYF
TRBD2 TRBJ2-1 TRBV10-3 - TGTGCCGCTCGAGAGGGGGGAGCGGGAGGCAATGAGCAGTTCTTC CAAREGGAGGNEQFF
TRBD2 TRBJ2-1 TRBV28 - TGTGCCAGCAGTTTAGCGGGGGGCTACAATGAGCAGTTCTTC CASSLAGGYNEQFF
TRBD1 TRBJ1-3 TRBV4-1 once TGCGCCAGCAGCCCCGGGACAGGCTCTGGAAACACCATATATTTT CASSPGTGSGNTIYF
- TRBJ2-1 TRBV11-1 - TGTGCCAGCAGCGTGGGAACCGGCGGAAGGGGTGAGCAGTTCTTC CASSVGTGGRGEQFF
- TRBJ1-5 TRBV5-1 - TGCGCCAGCAGTATGGGCAGCAATCAGCCCCAGCATTTT CASSMGSNQPQHF
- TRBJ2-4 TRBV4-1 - TGCGCCAGCAGCCAAGGACCGTTAGCCAAAAACATTCAGTACTTC CASSQGPLAKNIQYF
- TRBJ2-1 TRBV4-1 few TGCGCCAGCAGCCAACTACTAAGGGACAATGAGCAGTTCTTC CASSQLLRDNEQFF
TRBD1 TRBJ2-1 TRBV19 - TGTGCCAGTAGTAGGATTATGTTGAGACAGGGGGGGAATGAGCAGTTCTTC CASSRIMLRQGGNEQFF
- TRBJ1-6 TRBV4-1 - TGCGCCAGCAGCCAGGGGTGGGGCTCGTATTCACCCCTCCACTTT CASSQGWGSYSPLHF
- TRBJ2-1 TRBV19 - TGTGCCAGTAGTGTAGGACACCGAGGTGAGCAGTTCTTC CASSVGHRGEQFF
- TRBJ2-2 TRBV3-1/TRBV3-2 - TGTGCCAGCAGACCGAACTCTGGGGGAACCGGGGAGCTGTTTTTT CASRPNSGGTGELFF
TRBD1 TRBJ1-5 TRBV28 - TGTGCCAGCAGACAAAACAGGGGTCAGCCCCAGCATTTT CASRQNRGQPQHF
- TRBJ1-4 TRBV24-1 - TGTGCCACCAGTGATTCTAGGGGGGGCGTTGAAAAACTGTTTTTT CATSDSRGGVEKLFF
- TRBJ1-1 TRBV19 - TGTGCCAGTAGTTACCCTCTAGGAGCTTCTGAAGCTTTCTTT CASSYPLGASEAFF
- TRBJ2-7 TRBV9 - TGTGCCAGCAGCGTAGGATCAGACTACGAGCAGTACTTC CASSVGSDYEQYF
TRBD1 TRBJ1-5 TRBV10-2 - TGCGCCAGCAGCGACCGACAGGGCGTACAGCCCCAGCATTTT CASSDRQGVQPQHF
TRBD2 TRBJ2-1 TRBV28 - TGTGCCAGCAGTTTATTTCCCCGGGCTAGCGGGAGGAGGGATGAGCAGTTCTTC CASSLFPRASGRRDEQFF
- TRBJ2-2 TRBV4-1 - TGCGCCAGCAGCCAAGAGGGCTTTAGACGTACGGCCGGGGAGCTGTTTTTT CASSQEGFRRTAGELFF
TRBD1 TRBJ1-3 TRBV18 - TGTGCCAGCTCACCAGACAGGACAGGGAGCTCTGGAAACACCATATATTTT CASSPDRTGSSGNTIYF
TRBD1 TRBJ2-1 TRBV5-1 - TGCGCCAGCAGCGGGGGACAGGGTGGGAATGAGCAGTTCTTC CASSGGQGGNEQFF
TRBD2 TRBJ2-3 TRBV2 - TGTGCCAGCAGCGACGGGACTAGCGGGACCGTAGATACGCAGTATTTT CASSDGTSGTVDTQYF
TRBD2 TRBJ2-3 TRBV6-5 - TGTGCCGGATCTAGCGGAGATACGCAGTATTTT CAGSSGDTQYF